A selection of T cell receptor beta chains follows, all from one sample in a study of HIV-infected patients and healthy controls. TCRdb re-analysed the 5' RACE reads in MiXCR, keeping a single row per CDR3 protein. The table records approximately 17,000 distinct CDR3 sequences, 9.4% of them present only once. Sequenced material: blood. The origin of the receptors is an adult in good health. Both conserved end residues are part of each CDR3. The order of the fields is D gene, clone size, J gene, V gene, CDR3 protein, CDR3 DNA. D genes are given only for firm matches. Not all rows give a size; the values are once, few, many and, for expanded clones, a class.

>.|many|TRBJ2-1|TRBV3-1
CASSQWGASSYNEQFF
TGTGCCAGCAGCCAATGGGGCGCGAGCTCCTACAATGAGCAGTTCTTC
>.|.|TRBJ1-1|TRBV7-9
CASSSLGQEAFF
TGTGCCAGCAGCTCCCTGGGTCAGGAAGCTTTCTTT
>TRBD1|medium-sized|TRBJ1-5|TRBV10-3
CAISDRGRNQPQHF
TGTGCCATCAGTGACAGGGGGCGGAATCAGCCCCAGCATTTT
>.|many|TRBJ2-3|TRBV7-8
CASSLSTSRRTDTQYF
TGTGCCAGCAGCTTATCTACTAGCAGACGCACAGATACGCAGTATTTT
>TRBD2|medium-sized|TRBJ2-7|TRBV6-1
CASSDRLAGAYEQYF
TGTGCCAGCAGTGACCGACTAGCGGGGGCCTACGAGCAGTACTTC
>.|many|TRBJ2-7|TRBV20-1
CSASFVYEQYF
TGCAGTGCTTCCTTTGTCTACGAGCAGTACTTC
>.|few|TRBJ2-7|TRBV4-3
CASSPTALTYEQYF
TGCGCCAGCAGCCCGACAGCCCTCACCTACGAGCAGTACTTC
>TRBD2|medium-sized|TRBJ2-1|TRBV6-6
CASGTSEENEQFF
TGTGCCAGCGGGACTAGCGAGGAAAATGAGCAGTTCTTC
>TRBD1|many|TRBJ1-4|TRBV19
CASSRQGREKLFF
TGTGCCAGTTCAAGACAGGGTCGAGAAAAACTGTTTTTT
>TRBD2|many|TRBJ2-3|TRBV20-1
CSARPTSGTADTQYF
TGCAGTGCTAGACCAACTAGCGGGACAGCAGATACGCAGTATTTT
>.|few|TRBJ2-5|TRBV24-1
CATSISGQETQYF
TGTGCCACCAGTATCTCGGGGCAAGAGACCCAGTACTTC
>.|few|TRBJ2-4|TRBV11-3
CASRRTTGIAKNIQYF
TGTGCCAGCAGGCGTACAACAGGAATAGCCAAAAACATTCAGTACTTC
>TRBD2|many|TRBJ2-1|TRBV11-2
CASRGLAYNEQFF
TGTGCCAGCAGGGGACTAGCTTACAATGAGCAGTTCTTC
>.|few|TRBJ2-1|TRBV5-6
CASSFGYGNEQFF
TGTGCCAGCAGCTTTGGTTACGGTAATGAGCAGTTCTTC
>.|many|TRBJ1-5|TRBV6-1
CASSGPDSWTGNQPQHF
TGTGCCAGCAGTGGCCCGGACTCCTGGACTGGCAATCAGCCCCAGCATTTT
>.|few|TRBJ1-1|TRBV6-1
CASTETDGGRAFF
TGTGCCAGCACCGAAACCGACGGTGGTAGGGCTTTCTTT
>.|many|TRBJ2-7|TRBV5-1
CASGSSDAGEQYF
TGCGCCAGCGGCTCTTCAGATGCGGGCGAGCAGTACTTC
>.|once|TRBJ2-5|TRBV30
CAWSGQAKETQYF
TGTGCCTGGAGCGGACAAGCTAAAGAGACCCAGTACTTC
>TRBD1|many|TRBJ1-2|TRBV5-8
CASSSRDSFYGYTF
TGTGCCAGCAGCTCCCGGGACAGCTTCTATGGCTACACCTTC
>.|few|TRBJ1-2|TRBV5-6
CASSGGTEGYGYTF
TGTGCCAGCAGCGGGGGGACCGAGGGCTATGGCTACACCTTC
>.|many|TRBJ2-5|TRBV4-1
CASRTGKETQYF
TGCGCCAGCCGAACAGGGAAAGAGACCCAGTACTTC
>.|many|TRBJ1-1|TRBV2
CASSELPNTEAFF
TGTGCCAGCAGTGAATTACCCAACACTGAAGCTTTCTTT
>TRBD2|many|TRBJ2-1|TRBV4-3
CASSQEVIAGAEQFF
TGCGCCAGCAGCCAAGAGGTGATAGCGGGAGCTGAGCAGTTCTTC
>.|many|TRBJ2-3|TRBV28
CASSPPTGRGGNTQYF
TGTGCCAGCAGTCCCCCCACGGGGCGAGGGGGTAATACGCAGTATTTT
>.|medium-sized|TRBJ2-5|TRBV11-2
CASSLWRDTQYF
TGTGCCAGCAGCTTATGGAGAGATACCCAGTACTTC
>.|medium-sized|TRBJ1-6|TRBV6-5
CASRPTGNNSPLHF
TGTGCCAGCAGGCCTACAGGGAATAATTCACCCCTCCACTTT
>TRBD1|many|TRBJ2-5|TRBV5-4
CASSSDRDETQYF
TGTGCCAGCAGTTCTGACAGGGACGAGACCCAGTACTTC
>.|many|TRBJ1-2|TRBV12-3/TRBV12-4
CASSWTLSGGYGYTF
TGTGCCAGCAGTTGGACCCTATCGGGGGGCTATGGCTACACCTTC
>TRBD2|medium-sized|TRBJ2-5|TRBV7-9
CASSTGLAGAQETQYF
TGTGCCAGCAGCACTGGACTAGCGGGAGCCCAAGAGACCCAGTACTTC
>.|.|TRBJ2-1|TRBV5-8
CASTPGLGPYNEQFF
TGTGCCAGCACCCCGGGCCTGGGACCCTACAATGAGCAGTTCTTC
>.|many|TRBJ2-7|TRBV28
CASSSPQGSAYEQYF
TGTGCCAGCAGTTCGCCACAGGGAAGCGCCTACGAGCAGTACTTC
>.|many|TRBJ1-4|TRBV5-1
CASSGSGGHEKLFF
TGCGCCAGCAGCGGGAGCGGGGGGCACGAAAAACTGTTTTTT
>.|few|TRBJ2-3|TRBV13
CASSLRLATTDTQYF
TGTGCCAGCAGCTTAAGGTTAGCGACCACAGATACGCAGTATTTT
>.|.|TRBJ2-5|TRBV5-6
CASSLELTGQETQYF
TGTGCCAGCAGCTTGGAACTGACCGGACAAGAGACCCAGTACTTC
>TRBD1|.|TRBJ1-5|TRBV27
CASSLAGQAQHF
TGTGCCAGCAGTCTGGCCGGACAGGCCCAGCATTTT
>.|many|TRBJ1-1|TRBV7-6
CASSLAHFQGTGTEAFF
TGTGCCAGCAGCTTAGCGCATTTCCAAGGAACGGGGACTGAAGCTTTCTTT
>TRBD1|many|TRBJ1-4|TRBV6-1
CASRDRGTATNEKLFF
TGTGCCAGCAGGGACAGGGGTACTGCAACTAATGAAAAACTGTTTTTT
>.|.|TRBJ2-7|TRBV9
CASSVGAGKDEQYF
TGTGCCAGCAGCGTAGGAGCAGGAAAGGACGAGCAGTACTTC
>.|medium-sized|TRBJ2-7|TRBV5-1
CASSLLWGHEQYF
TGCGCCAGCAGCCTGCTGTGGGGCCACGAGCAGTACTTC
>.|many|TRBJ2-5|TRBV7-8
CASSLAHMETQYF
TGTGCCAGCAGCTTAGCGCATATGGAGACCCAGTACTTC
>TRBD1|.|TRBJ2-1|TRBV9
CASSVAGQGVDEQFF
TGTGCCAGCAGCGTAGCTGGACAGGGGGTCGATGAGCAGTTCTTC